This T cell receptor beta chain was documented in a study of tumor-infiltrating lymphocytes in primary liver carcinoma. Production of TCR beta cDNA used 500 ng total RNA together with a constant-region primer. Libraries for TCR beta were built through three nested multiplex PCR rounds, which together made up a slightly modified ARM-PCR procedure. Both of the initial two PCR rounds ran for roughly 11 cycles and employed TRBV1-TRBV30 forward primers alongside a C-beta reverse primer. From the multiplex PCR reads, TCRdb called clonotypes with MiXCR, one entry per CDR3 protein. The repertoire holds 150,000 to 200,000 distinct CDR3 sequences, 65% seen once, with roughly 7% in the top ten. Concerning this clonotype: Its antigen is still unknown. Because the CDR3's place on the DNA is in doubt, the DNA is left out and the CDR3 is given as listed by TCRdb.

Blood RNA originated from unsorted whole blood, with germline DNA additionally extracted. Germline lookup yields CDR1 SQVTM and CDR2 ANQGSEA. The CDR3 extends over 13 residues, inclusive of both ends. The study, taken as a whole, reports: Tumor-adjacent and tumor-blood pairs overlapped less than tumor region pairs did. Blood's top-250-clone fraction was significantly lower than that of tumors (p = 0.039).

The sequenced material came from peripheral blood. This rearrangement joins TRBV29-1 to TRBJ1-2; TRBD1, the table's D call, was not compared with the DNA. This TCR came from a woman in her sixties or seventies with primary liver carcinoma and hepatitis B virus infection. CDR3 region: CSVGQGANHGHTF.